Given below is one TCR beta chain in context. Its cognate antigen is unknown. Universal primer sites and UMIs were introduced during 5'RACE template-switching synthesis of TCR cDNA. Each CDR3 protein is one row after TCRdb ran MiXCR on the 5' RACE reads. Altogether approximately 610,000 distinct CDR3 sequences are present, 17% being singletons, with the ten largest covering around 15%. These data originate in a study of T cells after yellow fever vaccination. Background on the study: Preparation of the low-cell-number fractions used SMART-Seq v4 Ultra Low Input.

CDR1 is LNHDA, CDR2 SQIVND, per germline (reference sequence). The CDR3 is 15 amino acids. Trimming stripped 7 bases from V and 0 bases from J, with 15 bases between. Study results and caveats: The appearance of a small share of clonotypes in both CD4 and CD8 compartments was observed.

This chain links TRBV19 with TRBJ1-1; unclear D gene. Sequenced here: PBMCs, sampled more than 4 days after the first yellow fever vaccination. The TCR comes from a man between 18 and 35 years old who received the YFV17D yellow fever vaccine. Here the CDR3 DNA reads TGTGCCAGTACCGTATTTGCAGGCATGAACACTGAAGCTTTCTTT. Its translation is CASTVFAGMNTEAFF.